A single sample is the source of the 30 T cell receptor beta chains below, sequenced in a study of vaccination and CD4 T cells after COVID-19. Their antigen targets remain unknown. Specified treatment: roughly 11-day PBMC culture with coronavirus spike peptide pools or control peptides (ViraFEST assay). Gathering of the CD4+ T cells, from the unexposed donor, took place before the COVID-19 pandemic (2011-2018). Oncomine TCR Beta short-read sequencing was applied to DNA from cultured CD4+ T cells. TCRdb ran MiXCR on the PCR reads and lists one entry per CDR3 protein. The table records approximately 7,600 distinct CDR3 sequences, approximately 48% of them present only once. Material: CD4+ T cells from blood, cultured in vitro. All receptors derive from a human donor in good health.

The chain has TRBV25-1 and TRBJ1-2, with no clear D. This CDR3 has 15 amino acids. Trimming cost V 3 bases and J 3 bases, with 14 bases left between them. Germline V CDR1 and CDR2: MGHDK, SYGVNS. CDR3 nucleotides: TGTGCCAGCAGTGATTCGGGCCTCCCCCACTATGGCTACACCTTC. Translating it yields CASSDSGLPHYGYTF.

V and J are TRBV5-6 and TRBJ2-7; no clear D gene. This CDR3 has 12 residues. Germline V lookup: CDR1 SGHDT, CDR2 YYEEEE. V lost 1 base and J lost 4, with 6 bases in between. The CDR3 bases are TGTGCCAGCAGCTTGAAGGAGTACGAGCAGTACTTC. Its protein product is CASSLKEYEQYF.

The sample holds a few counts of this clonotype. CDR3 protein: CASSDSGTGSTDTQYF. Written as DNA, the CDR3 is TGTGCCAGCAGTGACTCGGGGACAGGGAGCACAGATACGCAGTATTTT. This sequence joins TRBV6-4 and TRBJ2-3, with 9 positions matching TRBD1. The CDR3 has 16 residues. V lost 0 bases and J lost 0; bases outside the gene matches: 1. Germline assignment: CDR1 MRHNA and CDR2 SNTAGT.

The CDR3 DNA sequence: TGTGCCAGCAGCTTGAAGGACTACGGCTCCTACAATGAGCAGTTCTTC. It is translated as CASSLKDYGSYNEQFF. The J gene is TRBJ2-1, the V gene TRBV7-2; the D gene is possibly TRBD2 (6 bases). The CDR3 runs 16 residues. The germline gives CDR1 SGHTA, CDR2 FQGNSA. V lost 3 bases and J lost 0, with 12 bases in between. The complete variable domain, with remaining parts taken from reference TRBV7-2 and TRBJ2-1, reads GAGVSQSPSNKVTEKGKDVELRCDPISGHTALYWYRQSLGQGLEFLIYFQGNSAPDKSGLPSDRFSAERTGGSVSTLTIQRTQQEDSAVYLCASSLKDYGSYNEQFFGPGTRLTVL.

This clonotype has only one observation. The CDR3 here is CASILSGANVLTF. CDR3 nucleotide sequence: TGTGCCAGCATTCTTTCTGGGGCCAACGTCCTGACTTTC. The J gene is TRBJ2-6, the V gene TRBV27; no firm D call. The CDR3 is made up of 13 amino acids. Germline V gives CDR1 MNHEY, CDR2 SMNVEV (reference sequence). The ends were cut back, 7 bases at V and 1 base at J, with 5 bases in the middle.

V is TRBV10-3 and J is TRBJ2-3, with a possible D match to TRBD1 (6 bases). The CDR3 sequence is 14 residues long. Germline lookup yields CDR1 ENHRY and CDR2 SYGVKD. Trimming took off 7 bases at V and 0 bases at J, with 11 bases between the two ends. CDR3 nucleotide sequence: TGTGCCATCAACACAGGGTCTAGCACAGATACGCAGTATTTT. This encodes CAINTGSSTDTQYF.

The chain employs TRBV19 and TRBJ2-3, with D unresolved. Looked up from germline, CDR1 is LNHDA and CDR2 is SQIVND (reference sequence). CDR3 length equals 13 residues. Trimming removed 1 base at V and 4 bases at J, with 6 bases between. The CDR3 DNA reads as TGTGCCAGTAGTATAGCCGCGGCAGATACGCAGTATTTT. It encodes CASSIAAADTQYF.

This chain links TRBV19 with TRBJ2-1; 7 bases are shared with TRBD2. J gave up 0 bases and V 8 bases, and 7 bases lay outside the gene matches. This CDR3 has 15 amino acids. Per the germline V gene, CDR1 is LNHDA and CDR2 is SQIVND (reference sequence). This chain's CDR3 is CASRKTSLSYNEQFF. The DNA for the CDR3 is TGTGCCAGTCGAAAGACTAGCCTCTCCTACAATGAGCAGTTCTTC.

The rearrangement uses TRBV29-1 and TRBJ1-1; D call uncertain. The CDR3 covers 14 residues. The ends were cut back, 2 bases at V and 0 bases at J, with 10 bases in the middle. Looked up from germline, CDR1 is SQVTM and CDR2 is ANQGSEA. CDR3: CSVESFVLNTEAFF. CDR3 bases: TGCAGCGTTGAAAGCTTTGTGTTGAACACTGAAGCTTTCTTT. The complete variable domain, with remaining parts taken from reference TRBV29-1 and TRBJ1-1, reads SAVISQKPSRDICQRGTSLTIQCQVDSQVTMMFWYRQQPGQSLTLIATANQGSEATYESGFVIDKFPISRPNLTFSTLTVSNMSPEDSSIYLCSVESFVLNTEAFFGQGTRLTVV.

This clonotype has a single count. V gene TRBV27 combines with J gene TRBJ1-1, with D possibly TRBD1 on 5 matching bases. The CDR3 loop spans 15 amino acids. Germline V gene lookup returns CDR1 MNHEY and CDR2 SMNVEV (reference sequence). V shed 1 base and J shed 1 base, with 10 bases lying between them. CDR3 in DNA: TGTGCCAGCAGTTTATTGGTTGGACAGAACACTGAAGCTTTCTTT. The encoded protein is CASSLLVGQNTEAFF.

This clonotype was seen only a few times. V gene TRBV6-1 combines with J gene TRBJ1-5; 7 bases are shared with TRBD1. Germline CDR1 and CDR2: MNHNS and SASEGT. J was trimmed by 5 bases and V by 2 bases; bases with no gene match: 3. The CDR3 covers 14 residues. The CDR3 is CASSEWGQHQPQHF. DNA of the CDR3: TGTGCCAGCAGTGAATGGGGACAGCATCAGCCCCAGCATTTT.

The chain carries TRBV5-8 and TRBJ1-2; 11 nucleotides line up with TRBD1. Germline V gives CDR1 SGHTS, CDR2 YDEGEE. The V gene end was trimmed by 2 bases and the J gene end by 4 bases; junction bases not matched to a gene: 7. CDR3 size: 16 residues. The CDR3 DNA reads as TGTGCCAGCAGCTTTACTCCGGGACAGGGGGTCTATGGCTACACCTTC. Translated, it gives CASSFTPGQGVYGYTF. The full variable domain, rest sourced from reference TRBV5-8 and TRBJ1-2, is EAGVTQSPTHLIKTRGQQATLRCSPISGHTSVYWYQQALGLGLQFLLWYDEGEERNRGNFPPRFSGRQFPNYSSELNVNALELEDSALYLCASSFTPGQGVYGYTFGSGTRLTVV.

The chain carries TRBV5-1 and TRBJ1-1; the match to TRBD1 covers 9 bases. The V and J ends lost 4 bases and 1 base, in that order; junction bases with no gene match: 5. Germline V lookup: CDR1 SGHRS, CDR2 YFSETQ. The CDR3 is 15 amino acids. The CDR3 bases are TGCGCCAGCAGCCCCAAGACAGGGGGGAACACTGAAGCTTTCTTT. Translated: CASSPKTGGNTEAFF.

The V gene is TRBV11-2, the J gene TRBJ2-7; 8 nucleotides match TRBD2. V trimming: 5 bases; J trimming: 3 bases; junction bases outside the gene matches: 15. The CDR3 extends over 17 amino acids. From germline, CDR1 is SGHAT and CDR2 FQNNGV. Here the CDR3 reads CASSHVRGKREIYEQYF. The CDR3 DNA sequence: TGTGCCAGCAGCCATGTTCGTGGGAAGCGGGAGATCTACGAGCAGTACTTC.

The chain carries TRBV20-1 and TRBJ2-2; tentatively, D is TRBD1 (7 bases). The CDR3 is 15 amino acids. V gave up 2 bases and J gave up 4 bases, with 14 bases separating them. The V gene's germline CDR1 is DFQATT and CDR2 SNEGSKA (reference sequence). The CDR3 loop is CSARRGGGSTGELFF. In DNA, the CDR3 is TGCAGTGCTAGACGAGGAGGGGGCAGCACCGGGGAGCTGTTTTTT.

This clonotype came up a few times. This sequence joins TRBV20-1 and TRBJ1-5, with D hard to call. This CDR3 contains 14 residues. Trimming pared 7 bases from V and 0 bases from J, leaving 13 bases between. Per the germline V gene, CDR1 is DFQATT and CDR2 is SNEGSKA (reference sequence). CDR3 DNA sequence: TGCAGTGTTCCGAGGACTTCTAGCAATCAGCCCCAGCATTTT. This translates into CSVPRTSSNQPQHF.

This clonotype has more than one count but fewer than ten. This chain uses TRBV20-1 with TRBJ1-6, with 8 bases identical to TRBD1. J gave up 6 bases and V 1 base, and 5 bases lay outside the gene matches. This CDR3 has 15 amino acids. Germline CDR1 DFQATT, CDR2 SNEGSKA (reference sequence). CDR3 in DNA: TGCAGTGCTAGAGGCAGGGGGCCGCTTAATTCACCCCTCCACTTT. Protein product: CSARGRGPLNSPLHF.

This rearrangement joins TRBV19 to TRBJ2-5, with D tentatively TRBD1 (5 bases). The CDR3 runs 14 residues. Trimming shortened V by 0 bases and J by 5 bases, and 10 bases separated the two germline ends. Germline assignment: CDR1 LNHDA and CDR2 SQIVND (reference sequence). CDR3 DNA sequence: TGTGCCAGTAGTATAGAACCAGGGCTGGAGACCCAGTACTTC. Its protein is CASSIEPGLETQYF.

This clonotype is medium-sized by share. The rearrangement uses TRBV20-1 and TRBJ1-5; TRBD1 is a possible D gene (5 bases). This CDR3 has 13 residues. Germline CDR1 reads DFQATT; CDR2 reads SNEGSKA (reference sequence). Deletions cut 3 bases from V and 5 bases from J, with 11 bases between. The CDR3 region has the DNA TGCAGTGCTAGTCTACAGGTTGATCAGCCCCAGCATTTT. It encodes CSASLQVDQPQHF.

The gene calls are TRBV21-1 and TRBJ1-1; TRBD1 is the table's D call and was not checked against the DNA. TRBV21-1 is noted as a pseudogene. The CDR3 is 16 residues long. CDR3 residues: CASSKVRTAPNTEAFF. The CDR3, as DNA: TGTGCCAGCAGCAAAGTCCGGACAGCTCCCAACACTGAAGCTTTCTTT.

The rearrangement uses TRBV5-8 and TRBJ1-2; 8 bases line up with TRBD1. Germline V gene sequence: CDR1 SGHTS, CDR2 YDEGEE. This CDR3 region has 16 residues. V shed 4 bases and J 2 bases; nucleotides not matched to a gene: 10. Here the CDR3 DNA reads TGTGCCAGCAGCAGATGGACAGGGCGGAAGAACTATGGCTACACCTTC. Its protein product is CASSRWTGRKNYGYTF.

This clonotype came up a few times. The V and J genes are TRBV20-1 and TRBJ2-3; D may be TRBD2 (6 bases). Trimming removed 6 bases at V and 5 bases at J, with 15 bases between. This CDR3 region has 13 residues. Germline V gives CDR1 DFQATT, CDR2 SNEGSKA (reference sequence). CDR3 sequence: CSASGDGLDTQYF. DNA for the CDR3: TGCAGTGCCTCGGGGGACGGGTTAGATACGCAGTATTTT.

This clonotype was seen more than once but under ten times. The chain uses TRBV7-9 and TRBJ1-2, with 7 bases lining up with TRBD1. The ends lost 6 bases at V and 6 bases at J; junction bases unmatched: 10. Germline assignment: CDR1 SEHNR and CDR2 FQNEAQ (reference sequence). The CDR3 length is 14 residues. The CDR3 region has the DNA TGTGCCAGCAGGCGAGAAGGGGGCGGTAATGGCTACACCTTC. Its translation is CASRREGGGNGYTF.

This chain connects TRBV19 to TRBJ2-2; possibly TRBD2 for D (6 bases). Trimming left V 7 bases short and J 5 bases short, with 14 bases between. The CDR3 is 14 residues long. Germline V gene lookup returns CDR1 LNHDA and CDR2 SQIVND (reference sequence). The CDR3 here is CASTLLRGTGELFF. The CDR3 nucleotides are TGTGCCAGTACTCTCCTCCGGGGGACCGGGGAGCTGTTTTTT.

The V call is TRBV10-3, the J call TRBJ2-7, with 9 bases fitting TRBD2. Per germline, CDR1 ENHRY and CDR2 SYGVKD. The CDR3 extends over 19 amino acids. The V segment lost 3 bases and the J segment 1 base; nucleotides outside the gene matches: 16. CDR3 nucleotide sequence: TGTGCCATCAGTGATTTTGGGCGGGAGGGTTCGATATTTTCCTACGAGCAGTACTTC. Translation: CAISDFGREGSIFSYEQYF.

This clonotype was seen a few times. The chain carries TRBV6-1 and TRBJ2-3; D is perhaps TRBD2 (5 bases). From germline, CDR1 is MNHNS and CDR2 SASEGT. V was cut by 1 base and J by 4 bases, with 12 bases left in between. This CDR3 has 15 residues. The DNA for the CDR3 is TGTGCCAGCAGTGAAGTGGGAGTGCGAGCAGATACGCAGTATTTT. This gives the protein CASSEVGVRADTQYF.

This clonotype was seen only a few times. The chain couples TRBV12-3 or TRBV12-4 to TRBJ1-5, with D tentatively TRBD1 (5 bases). The CDR3 loop spans 14 amino acids. Between the trimmed V and J ends, which lost 6 bases and 2 bases, there was a span of 11 bases. The CDR3 protein is CASSGTGGNQPQHF. DNA of the CDR3: TGTGCCAGCAGCGGTACAGGAGGCAATCAGCCCCAGCATTTT.

J is TRBJ2-7 and V is TRBV5-1; a possible D gene is TRBD2 (5 bases). Germline V gene sequence: CDR1 SGHRS, CDR2 YFSETQ. V lost 1 base and J 1 base, leaving 9 bases between the germline ends. CDR3 length: 14 amino acids. CDR3 protein: CASSLKSGSYEQYF. The CDR3, as DNA: TGCGCCAGCAGCTTGAAGTCGGGATCCTACGAGCAGTACTTC.

This chain uses TRBV6-1 with TRBJ2-1; D unclear. CDR3 length equals 16 residues. Trimming cost V 6 bases and J 1 base, with 16 bases left between them. CDR1 is MNHNS and CDR2 is SASEGT in the germline V gene. As DNA, the CDR3 is TGTGCCAGCAGCCGAAACTTGGAGAGTTCCTACAATGAGCAGTTCTTC. Protein: CASSRNLESSYNEQFF.

This clonotype was seen just once. The chain couples TRBV5-4 to TRBJ2-3; no firm D call. Deletions cut 4 bases from V and 6 bases from J, with 12 bases between. Germline V gene lookup returns CDR1 SGHNT and CDR2 YYREEE (reference sequence). CDR3 size: 13 residues. The CDR3 protein is CASSPHRTDTQYF. In DNA, the CDR3 is TGTGCCAGCAGCCCACACCGTACCGATACGCAGTATTTT.